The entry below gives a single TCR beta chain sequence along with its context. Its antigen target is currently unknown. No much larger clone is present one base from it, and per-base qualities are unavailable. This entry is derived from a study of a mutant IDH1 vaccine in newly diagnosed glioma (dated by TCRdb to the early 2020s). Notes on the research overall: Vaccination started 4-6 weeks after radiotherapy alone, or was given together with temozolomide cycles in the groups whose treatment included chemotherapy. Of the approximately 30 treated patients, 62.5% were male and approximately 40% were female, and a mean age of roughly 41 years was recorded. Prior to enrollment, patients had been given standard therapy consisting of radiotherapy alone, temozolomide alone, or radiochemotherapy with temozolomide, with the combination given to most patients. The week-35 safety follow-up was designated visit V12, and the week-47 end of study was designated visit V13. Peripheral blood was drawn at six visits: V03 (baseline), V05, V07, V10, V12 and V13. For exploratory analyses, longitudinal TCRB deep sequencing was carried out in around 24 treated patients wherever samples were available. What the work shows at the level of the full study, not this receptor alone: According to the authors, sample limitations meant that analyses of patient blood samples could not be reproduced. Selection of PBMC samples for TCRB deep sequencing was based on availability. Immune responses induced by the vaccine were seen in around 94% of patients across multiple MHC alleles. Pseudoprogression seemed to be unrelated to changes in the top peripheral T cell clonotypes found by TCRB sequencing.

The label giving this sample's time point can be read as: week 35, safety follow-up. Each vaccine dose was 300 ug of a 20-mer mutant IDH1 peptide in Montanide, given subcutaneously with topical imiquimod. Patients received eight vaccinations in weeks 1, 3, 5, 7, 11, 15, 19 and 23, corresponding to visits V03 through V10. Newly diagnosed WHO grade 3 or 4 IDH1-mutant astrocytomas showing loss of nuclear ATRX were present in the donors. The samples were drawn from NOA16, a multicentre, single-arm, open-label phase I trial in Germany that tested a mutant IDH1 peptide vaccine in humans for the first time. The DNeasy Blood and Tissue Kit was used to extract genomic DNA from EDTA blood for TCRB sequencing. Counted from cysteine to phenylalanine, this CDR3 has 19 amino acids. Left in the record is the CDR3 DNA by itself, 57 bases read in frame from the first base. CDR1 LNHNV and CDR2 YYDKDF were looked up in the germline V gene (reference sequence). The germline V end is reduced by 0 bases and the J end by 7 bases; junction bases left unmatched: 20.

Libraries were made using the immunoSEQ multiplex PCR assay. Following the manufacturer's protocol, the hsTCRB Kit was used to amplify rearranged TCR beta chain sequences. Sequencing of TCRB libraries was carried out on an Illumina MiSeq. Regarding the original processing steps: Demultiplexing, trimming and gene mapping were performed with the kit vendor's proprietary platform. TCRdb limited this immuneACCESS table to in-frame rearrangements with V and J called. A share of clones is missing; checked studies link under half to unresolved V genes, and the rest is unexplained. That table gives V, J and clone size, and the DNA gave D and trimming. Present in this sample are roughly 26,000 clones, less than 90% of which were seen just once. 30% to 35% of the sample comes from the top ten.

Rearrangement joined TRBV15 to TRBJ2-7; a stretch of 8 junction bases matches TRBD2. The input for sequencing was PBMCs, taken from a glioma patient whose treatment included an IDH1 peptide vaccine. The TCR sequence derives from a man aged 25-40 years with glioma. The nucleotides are TGTGCCACCAGCAGAGAATTACTAGGGGCCAGCGGGGGCCCTGTGGAGCAGTACTTC. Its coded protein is CATSRELLGASGGPVEQYF.